This TCR beta chain was observed in a study of shared clonotypes between healthy human individuals. For the study at large: Three plates were used per donor for CD4 naive, three for CD4 memory, two for CD8 naive and one for CD8 memory.

Produced via immunoSEQ multiplex PCR; TCRdb's table is partial and in-frame only. The sample holds about 1 million clones; about 75% are singletons and the top ten take approximately 1.5%. After removal of 4 bases from V and 8 bases from J, the junction contained 6 bases not matched to a gene. The length of the CDR3 is 15 residues. Germline CDR1 and CDR2: WNHNN and SYGVQD (reference sequence). Sequenced input: memory CD4+ T cells sorted from blood. Sample subset: CD45RA-negative fraction. This TCR derives from a man between 18 and 35 years old in good health. The genes are TRBV10-1 and TRBJ2-1, with 12 bases lining up with TRBD2. CDR3 nucleotide sequence: TGCGCCAGCAGTGGTCCTAGCGGGGGGGCGTATGAGCAGTTCTTC. Translating it yields CASSGPSGGAYEQFF.